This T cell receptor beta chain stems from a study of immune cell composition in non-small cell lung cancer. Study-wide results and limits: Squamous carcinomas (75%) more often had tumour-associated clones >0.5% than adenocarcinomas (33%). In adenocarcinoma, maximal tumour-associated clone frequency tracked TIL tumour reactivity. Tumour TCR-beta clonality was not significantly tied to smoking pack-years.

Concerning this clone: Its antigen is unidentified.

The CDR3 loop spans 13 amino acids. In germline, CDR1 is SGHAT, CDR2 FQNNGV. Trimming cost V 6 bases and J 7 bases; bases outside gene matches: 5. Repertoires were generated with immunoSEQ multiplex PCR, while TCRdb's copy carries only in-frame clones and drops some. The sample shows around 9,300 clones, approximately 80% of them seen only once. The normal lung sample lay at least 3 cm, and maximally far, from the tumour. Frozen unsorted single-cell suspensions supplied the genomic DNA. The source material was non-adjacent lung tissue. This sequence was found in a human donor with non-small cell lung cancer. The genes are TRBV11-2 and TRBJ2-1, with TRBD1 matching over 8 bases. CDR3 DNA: TGTGCCAGCAGGCCCAACAGGGGGAATGAGCAGTTCTTC. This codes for CASRPNRGNEQFF.